The 21 T cell receptor beta chains given below trace back to one sample, sequenced in a study of cytomegalovirus exposure and HLA in healthy donors. This PCR relied on a set of 60 Vbeta primers and 13 Jbeta primers. Sequencing was performed with immunoSEQ multiplex PCR; in TCRdb, only in-frame clones are kept and a portion is missing. The table records about 140,000 clones, 75% to 80% of them present only once. Sequencing used PBMCs. These receptors all come from a woman in her 50s in good health and CMV-seronegative.

The chain employs TRBV10-2 and TRBJ2-2; 10 bases line up with TRBD1. The V and J ends lost 8 bases and 6 bases, in that order; junction bases with no gene match: 6. The CDR3 has 14 amino acids. Germline CDR1 is WSHSY and CDR2 is SAAADI. This CDR3 reads CASGGTGVAGELFF. The CDR3 DNA reads as TGCGCCAGCGGGGGGACAGGGGTGGCCGGGGAGCTGTTTTTT.

This rearrangement joins TRBV13 to TRBJ1-2; the D is unclear. The V gene's germline CDR1 is PRHDT and CDR2 FYEKMQ (reference sequence). V lost 5 bases and J lost 4, with 14 bases in between. The CDR3 runs to 14 residues. In nucleotides, the CDR3 is TGTGCCAGCAGCCCCCCGGGTCAACTCTATGGCTACACCTTC. It codes for CASSPPGQLYGYTF. The full variable domain, rest sourced from reference TRBV13 and TRBJ1-2, is AAGVIQSPRHLIKEKRETATLKCYPIPRHDTVYWYQQGPGQDPQFLISFYEKMQSDKGSIPDRFSAQQFSDYHSELNMSSLELGDSALYFCASSPPGQLYGYTFGSGTRLTVV.

This chain uses TRBV7-9 with TRBJ2-1; TRBD1 matches at 10 bases. Germline V gene lookup returns CDR1 SEHNR and CDR2 FQNEAQ (reference sequence). After removal of 4 bases from V and 7 bases from J, the junction contained 10 bases not matched to a gene. This CDR3 comprises 16 residues. For the CDR3, the DNA is TGTGCCAGCAGCTCACCCGGGACAGGGGCGGGAAATGAGCAGTTCTTC. Translated: CASSSPGTGAGNEQFF. Variable domain in full (rest from reference TRBV7-9 and TRBJ2-1): DTGVSQNPRHKITKRGQNVTFRCDPISEHNRLYWYRQTLGQGPEFLTYFQNEAQLEKSRLLSDRFSAERPKGSFSTLEIQRTEQGDSAMYLCASSSPGTGAGNEQFFGPGTRLTVL.

This chain links TRBV6-1 with TRBJ1-5; D unclear. V was trimmed by 7 bases and J by 6 bases, leaving 13 bases between them. Germline CDR1 is MNHNS and CDR2 is SASEGT. The CDR3 loop spans 13 amino acids. This CDR3 is CASTFDIFQPQHF. In DNA, the CDR3 is TGTGCCAGCACTTTCGACATCTTTCAGCCCCAGCATTTT.

This clone was found once. V is TRBV5-4 and J is TRBJ1-3; no clear D gene. The CDR3 runs to 15 residues. Germline loops: CDR1 SGHNT, CDR2 YYREEE (reference sequence). The ends were cut back, 2 bases at V and 2 bases at J, with 11 bases in the middle. CDR3 sequence (DNA): TGTGCCAGCAGCTTTGGTAACAGTGCTGGAAACACCATATATTTT. Its translation: CASSFGNSAGNTIYF.

The chain combines TRBV28 with TRBJ2-3, with 9 bases aligning to TRBD2. The germline gives CDR1 MDHEN, CDR2 SYDVKM. The length of the CDR3 is 16 residues. V shed 4 bases and J 0 bases; nucleotides not matched to a gene: 5. The CDR3 sequence is CASSSPSGVSTDTQYF. The DNA for the CDR3 is TGTGCCAGCAGTTCCCCTAGCGGGGTGAGCACAGATACGCAGTATTTT.

The chain combines TRBV11-2 with TRBJ2-7; weak D call: TRBD1 (5 bases). The CDR3 has 13 residues. Trimming shortened V by 1 base and J by 6 bases, and 10 bases separated the two germline ends. The germline gives CDR1 SGHAT, CDR2 FQNNGV. The CDR3 protein is CASSLGQPTEQYF. The CDR3 DNA reads TGTGCCAGCAGCTTAGGACAGCCCACCGAGCAGTACTTC. Looking up the rest from reference TRBV11-2 and TRBJ2-7 gives the full variable domain: EAGVAQSPRYKIIEKRQSVAFWCNPISGHATLYWYQQILGQGPKLLIQFQNNGVVDDSQLPKDRFSAERLKGVDSTLKIQPAKLEDSAVYLCASSLGQPTEQYFGPGTRLTVT.

This chain connects TRBV4-2 to TRBJ2-2, with 11 nucleotides matching TRBD1. This CDR3 spans 19 amino acids. Losses at the gene ends were 4 bases for V and 5 bases for J; bases not matched to a gene: 15. Germline-derived CDR1 and CDR2 are LGHNA and YNFKEQ. This chain's CDR3 is CASSLEATGTGGGTGELFF. CDR3 in DNA: TGTGCCAGCAGCCTGGAGGCGACCGGGACAGGGGGTGGGACCGGGGAGCTGTTTTTT.

V gene TRBV29-1 combines with J gene TRBJ1-2; perhaps TRBD1 as D (5 bases). Germline CDR1 reads SQVTM; CDR2 reads ANQGSEA. Trimming shortened V by 5 bases and J by 8 bases, and 18 bases separated the two germline ends. The CDR3 length is 13 residues. CDR3 sequence (DNA): TGCAGCGTTTCCGACTGGGGCTTGTACGGCTACACCTTC. Its protein is CSVSDWGLYGYTF.

The chain carries TRBV2 and TRBJ1-2, with D perhaps TRBD1 (6 bases). Germline loops: CDR1 SNHLY, CDR2 FYNNEI. The V end lost 7 bases, the J end lost 0 bases, and 27 bases lay between the germline ends. The CDR3 has 19 residues. The CDR3 protein is CASTWFPRQGNRANYGYTF. For the CDR3, the DNA is TGTGCCAGCACATGGTTCCCTCGTCAGGGGAACCGAGCTAACTATGGCTACACCTTC. The whole variable domain, remainder taken from reference TRBV2 and TRBJ1-2, is EPEVTQTPSHQVTQMGQEVILRCVPISNHLYFYWYRQILGQKVEFLVSFYNNEISEKSEIFDDQFSVERPDGSNFTLKIRSTKLEDSAMYFCASTWFPRQGNRANYGYTFGSGTRLTVV.

This chain connects TRBV10-3 to TRBJ1-1; 8 positions match TRBD1. V shed 3 bases and J 4 bases; nucleotides not matched to a gene: 4. CDR3 size: 14 residues. Germline values: CDR1 ENHRY, CDR2 SYGVKD. CDR3: CAISDPGTGTEAFF. The CDR3 nucleotides read TGTGCCATCAGTGACCCGGGGACAGGCACTGAAGCTTTCTTT.

The rearrangement links TRBV19 to TRBJ2-7; D may be TRBD2 (6 bases). Germline CDR1 reads LNHDA; CDR2 reads SQIVND (reference sequence). This CDR3 has 13 residues. V dropped 5 bases and J dropped 6 bases, with 14 bases sitting between them. The CDR3, as DNA: TGTGCCAGTAGTCCCCCGGGGGTCCTCGAGCAGTACTTC. It yields the protein CASSPPGVLEQYF. Combining the CDR3 with reference TRBV19 and TRBJ2-7 gives the whole variable domain DGGITQSPKYLFRKEGQNVTLSCEQNLNHDAMYWYRQDPGQGLRLIYYSQIVNDFQKGDIAEGYSVSREKKESFPLTVTSAQKNPTAFYLCASSPPGVLEQYFGPGTRLTVT.

The chain has TRBV7-2 and TRBJ2-2; D uncertain. There are 16 residues in the CDR3. V gave up 2 bases and J gave up 1 base, with 11 bases separating them. The germline V gene encodes CDR1 SGHTA and CDR2 FQGNSA. For the CDR3, the DNA is TGTGCCAGCAGCTTAAATTCAGTTCTGAACACCGGGGAGCTGTTTTTT. It encodes CASSLNSVLNTGELFF.

The chain is built from TRBV12-5 and TRBJ1-1; weak D call: TRBD1 (6 bases). Germline V lookup: CDR1 LGHNT, CDR2 FRNRAP. V was pared by 7 bases and J by 4 bases, with 22 bases between. The CDR3 runs to 16 residues. CDR3 region: CASALHGGHGITEAFF. The CDR3 nucleotides are TGTGCTAGTGCCCTCCACGGGGGGCATGGTATCACTGAAGCTTTCTTT. The variable domain in full, with the rest retrieved from reference TRBV12-5 and TRBJ1-1, is DARVTQTPRHKVTEMGQEVTMRCQPILGHNTVFWYRQTMMQGLELLAYFRNRAPLDDSGMPKDRFSAEMPDATLATLKIQPSEPRDSAVYFCASALHGGHGITEAFFGQGTRLTVV.

The count of this clone is one. V gene TRBV28 combines with J gene TRBJ2-2; 8 bases agree with TRBD1. The germline V gene encodes CDR1 MDHEN and CDR2 SYDVKM. With V trimmed by 5 bases and J by 1 base, 6 bases remained unmatched. The CDR3 extends over 16 amino acids. The CDR3 DNA is TGTGCCAGCAGTAGGACAGGGCGCCTGAACACCGGGGAGCTGTTTTTT. Protein product: CASSRTGRLNTGELFF.

This rearrangement joins TRBV4-1 to TRBJ2-1; 11 nucleotides align to TRBD2. The CDR3 has 15 residues. Unmatched junction bases numbered 6, after V lost 4 bases and J lost 7 bases. The V gene's germline CDR1 is MGHRA and CDR2 YSYEKL. CDR3 sequence reads: CASSLAGGRTNEQFF. CDR3 nucleotides: TGCGCCAGCAGCCTAGCGGGGGGGCGTACTAATGAGCAGTTCTTC.

The J gene is TRBJ2-5, the V gene TRBV7-2; 11 nucleotides match TRBD1. V shed 5 bases, J shed 9 bases, and the junction held 11 bases outside the gene matches. CDR3 length equals 15 residues. The germline V gene has CDR1 SGHTA and CDR2 FQGNSA. CDR3 in amino acids: CASSPSVGQGGSQYF. In nucleotides, the CDR3 is TGTGCCAGCAGCCCAAGCGTGGGACAGGGGGGATCCCAGTACTTC. The entire variable domain, with the rest obtained from reference TRBV7-2 and TRBJ2-5, is as follows: GAGVSQSPSNKVTEKGKDVELRCDPISGHTALYWYRQSLGQGLEFLIYFQGNSAPDKSGLPSDRFSAERTGGSVSTLTIQRTQQEDSAVYLCASSPSVGQGGSQYFGPGTRLLVL.

Only one count was recorded for this clone. The rearrangement links TRBV6-5 to TRBJ2-7, with a weak D call TRBD2 (5 bases). Deletions cut 6 bases from V and 6 bases from J, with 21 bases between. The V gene's germline CDR1 is MNHEY and CDR2 SVGAGI. The CDR3 is made up of 15 amino acids. The CDR3 reads CASSSLGEGLAEQYF. CDR3 DNA: TGTGCCAGCAGCTCCCTCGGGGAAGGGTTGGCCGAGCAGTACTTC.

The CDR3 here is CAIQEREDTEAFF. Here the CDR3 DNA reads TGTGCCATCCAAGAGAGGGAGGACACTGAAGCTTTCTTT. The rearrangement links TRBV10-3 to TRBJ1-1; the D is unclear. The CDR3 length is 13 residues. The V gene lost 8 bases and the J gene lost 3 bases, with 13 bases spanning the gap. CDR1 and CDR2 from the germline V gene are ENHRY and SYGVKD.

The rearrangement links TRBV7-8 to TRBJ1-5; D remains ambiguous. Germline V gene data show CDR1 as SGHVS and CDR2 as FQNEAQ. The V end was cut by 4 bases, the J end by 9 bases, with 7 bases between. This CDR3 has 11 amino acids. For the CDR3, the DNA is TGTGCCAGCAGCTACAGTGTGCCCCAGCATTTT. It translates to CASSYSVPQHF.

This clone occurred once. V is TRBV6-6 and J is TRBJ1-2; D perhaps matches TRBD1 (6 bases). The CDR3 has 15 residues. Trimming shortened V by 0 bases and J by 9 bases, and 17 bases separated the two germline ends. CDR1 and CDR2 (germline): MNHNY, SVGAGI (reference sequence). The CDR3 region is CASSYSEGGVISYTF. CDR3 sequence (DNA): TGTGCCAGCAGTTACTCTGAAGGGGGTGTTATCAGCTACACCTTC.